A selection of T cell receptor beta chains follows, all from one sample in a study of blood T cell repertoires in COVID-19. Generated by immunoSEQ multiplex PCR, the TCRdb table keeps only in-frame clones and is missing some. The repertoire holds 200,000 to 250,000 clones, with about 82% as singletons. The specimen was peripheral blood. These receptors were taken from a man older than 75 with acute or convalescent COVID-19. Each CDR3 is given with its conserved first and last residue. Each record gives: V gene, D gene, J gene, clone size, CDR3 protein, CDR3 DNA. A D gene is named only where the DNA matches it firmly. Not all rows give a size; the values are once, few, many and, for expanded clones, a class.

V gene: TRBV4-2
D gene: .
J gene: TRBJ1-2
clone size: .
CDR3 protein: CASSQSGGDGYTF
CDR3 DNA: TGTGCCAGCAGCCAATCGGGAGGAGATGGCTACACCTTC

V gene: TRBV19
D gene: .
J gene: TRBJ1-1
clone size: .
CDR3 protein: CASSMRGGDTEAFF
CDR3 DNA: TGTGCCAGTAGTATGAGGGGAGGGGACACTGAAGCTTTCTTT

V gene: TRBV12-3/TRBV12-4
D gene: .
J gene: TRBJ1-5
clone size: .
CDR3 protein: CASSPGGPEPQHF
CDR3 DNA: TGTGCCAGCAGCCCGGGGGGGCCAGAGCCCCAGCATTTT

V gene: TRBV6-1
D gene: .
J gene: TRBJ1-6
clone size: .
CDR3 protein: CASSEEDTGRAPLHF
CDR3 DNA: TGTGCCAGCAGTGAAGAGGACACGGGGAGGGCACCCCTCCACTTT

V gene: TRBV11-3
D gene: TRBD1
J gene: TRBJ1-1
clone size: .
CDR3 protein: CASSSGQGLNTEAFF
CDR3 DNA: TGTGCCAGCAGCTCAGGACAGGGGTTAAACACTGAAGCTTTCTTT

V gene: TRBV19
D gene: .
J gene: TRBJ1-5
clone size: .
CDR3 protein: CASSKAGQPQHF
CDR3 DNA: TGTGCCAGTAGTAAGGCGGGTCAGCCCCAGCATTTT

V gene: TRBV19
D gene: TRBD1
J gene: TRBJ1-4
clone size: .
CDR3 protein: CASSILQGSEKLFF
CDR3 DNA: TGTGCCAGTAGTATCCTACAGGGGAGCGAAAAACTGTTTTTT

V gene: TRBV5-1
D gene: TRBD1
J gene: TRBJ1-5
clone size: .
CDR3 protein: CASSLGTGRDQPQHF
CDR3 DNA: TGCGCCAGCAGCTTGGGGACAGGCCGAGATCAGCCCCAGCATTTT

V gene: TRBV6-6
D gene: TRBD1
J gene: TRBJ1-4
clone size: .
CDR3 protein: CASSGGKLFF
CDR3 DNA: TGTGCCAGCTCAGGGGGGAAACTGTTTTTT

V gene: TRBV6-5
D gene: .
J gene: TRBJ1-5
clone size: once
CDR3 protein: CASSPIGGQPQHF
CDR3 DNA: TGTGCCAGCAGTCCAATAGGCGGTCAGCCCCAGCATTTT

V gene: TRBV4-2
D gene: .
J gene: TRBJ1-1
clone size: .
CDR3 protein: CASSQDAGVNTEAFF
CDR3 DNA: TGTGCCAGCAGCCAAGATGCGGGCGTGAACACTGAAGCTTTCTTT

V gene: TRBV6-6
D gene: .
J gene: TRBJ1-2
clone size: .
CDR3 protein: CAIPAARVGGGYGYTF
CDR3 DNA: TGTGCCATCCCCGCCGCGAGGGTCGGCGGTGGCTATGGCTACACCTTC

V gene: TRBV2
D gene: .
J gene: TRBJ1-3
clone size: few
CDR3 protein: CASTRGPFSGNTIYF
CDR3 DNA: TGTGCCAGCACCCGAGGGCCTTTTTCTGGAAACACCATATATTTT

V gene: TRBV19
D gene: TRBD1
J gene: TRBJ1-6
clone size: few
CDR3 protein: CASTYQGDSPLHF
CDR3 DNA: TGTGCCAGTACATACCAGGGGGATTCACCCCTCCACTTT

V gene: TRBV6-2/TRBV6-3
D gene: TRBD1
J gene: TRBJ1-1
clone size: .
CDR3 protein: CASSWGQGGNTEAFF
CDR3 DNA: TGTGCCAGCAGTTGGGGACAGGGAGGGAACACTGAAGCTTTCTTT

V gene: TRBV4-1
D gene: .
J gene: TRBJ2-2
clone size: .
CDR3 protein: CASSLLGELFF
CDR3 DNA: TGCGCCAGCAGCCTCCTGGGGGAGCTGTTTTTT

V gene: TRBV7-9
D gene: .
J gene: TRBJ2-2
clone size: .
CDR3 protein: CASITDRNTGELFF
CDR3 DNA: TGTGCCAGCATCACCGACAGGAACACCGGGGAGCTGTTTTTT

V gene: TRBV9
D gene: .
J gene: TRBJ2-5
clone size: .
CDR3 protein: CASSVGSGQETQYF
CDR3 DNA: TGTGCCAGCAGCGTAGGCTCGGGCCAAGAGACCCAGTACTTC

V gene: TRBV21-1
D gene: .
J gene: TRBJ2-3
clone size: .
CDR3 protein: CASSRAQGDTQYF
CDR3 DNA: TGTGCCAGCAGCCGAGCTCAGGGCGATACGCAGTATTTT

V gene: TRBV18
D gene: TRBD2
J gene: TRBJ2-1
clone size: .
CDR3 protein: CASSPLTSGMSSYNEQFF
CDR3 DNA: TGTGCCAGCTCACCTTTGACTAGCGGGATGAGCTCCTACAATGAGCAGTTCTTC

V gene: TRBV5-1
D gene: .
J gene: TRBJ1-2
clone size: .
CDR3 protein: CASSPWGVAEYGYTF
CDR3 DNA: TGCGCCAGCAGCCCCTGGGGGGTGGCGGAGTATGGCTACACCTTC

V gene: TRBV19
D gene: .
J gene: TRBJ1-2
clone size: .
CDR3 protein: CASSTGLYYGYTF
CDR3 DNA: TGTGCCAGTAGTACAGGACTCTACTATGGCTACACCTTC

V gene: TRBV4-3
D gene: .
J gene: TRBJ1-2
clone size: .
CDR3 protein: CASSQETGANYGYTF
CDR3 DNA: TGCGCCAGCAGCCAAGAAACGGGGGCTAACTATGGCTACACCTTC

V gene: TRBV18
D gene: TRBD1
J gene: TRBJ2-7
clone size: .
CDR3 protein: CASSRDRGLEQYF
CDR3 DNA: TGTGCCAGCTCTCGGGACAGGGGACTCGAGCAGTACTTC

V gene: TRBV7-4
D gene: TRBD1
J gene: TRBJ2-1
clone size: .
CDR3 protein: CASSLDGTGPYNEQFF
CDR3 DNA: TGTGCCAGCAGCTTAGACGGGACAGGGCCCTACAATGAGCAGTTCTTC

V gene: TRBV28
D gene: .
J gene: TRBJ2-1
clone size: few
CDR3 protein: CASSQGLYEQFF
CDR3 DNA: TGTGCCAGCAGCCAGGGATTATATGAGCAGTTCTTC

V gene: TRBV12-5
D gene: .
J gene: TRBJ2-2
clone size: few
CDR3 protein: CASGRDTGELFF
CDR3 DNA: TGTGCTAGTGGTCGGGACACCGGGGAGCTGTTTTTT

V gene: TRBV7-8
D gene: TRBD2
J gene: TRBJ2-2
clone size: .
CDR3 protein: CASSSGLAGVTGELFF
CDR3 DNA: TGTGCCAGCAGCTCGGGACTAGCGGGAGTTACCGGGGAGCTGTTTTTT

V gene: TRBV10-2
D gene: TRBD2
J gene: TRBJ2-1
clone size: few
CDR3 protein: CASSGAGGISEQFF
CDR3 DNA: TGCGCCAGCAGTGGAGCGGGGGGGATATCTGAGCAGTTCTTC

V gene: TRBV5-1
D gene: .
J gene: TRBJ1-2
clone size: .
CDR3 protein: CASSYFSEDYTF
CDR3 DNA: TGCGCCAGCAGCTATTTTTCTGAGGACTACACCTTC

V gene: TRBV27
D gene: .
J gene: TRBJ2-7
clone size: few
CDR3 protein: CASSSSVSYEQYF
CDR3 DNA: TGTGCCAGCAGTTCCTCCGTCTCCTACGAGCAGTACTTC

V gene: TRBV5-1
D gene: TRBD1
J gene: TRBJ1-2
clone size: .
CDR3 protein: CASSQGANGYTF
CDR3 DNA: TGCGCCAGCAGCCAGGGGGCCAATGGCTACACCTTC

V gene: TRBV7-9
D gene: .
J gene: TRBJ1-4
clone size: .
CDR3 protein: CASSSGVGQKLFF
CDR3 DNA: TGTGCCAGCAGCTCAGGGGTAGGGCAAAAACTGTTTTTT

V gene: TRBV28
D gene: TRBD1
J gene: TRBJ1-5
clone size: .
CDR3 protein: CASSFSGGLQPQHF
CDR3 DNA: TGTGCCAGCAGTTTTTCAGGGGGCCTTCAGCCCCAGCATTTT

V gene: TRBV27
D gene: .
J gene: TRBJ1-6
clone size: .
CDR3 protein: CASSPLTAYNSPLHF
CDR3 DNA: TGTGCCAGCAGTCCTCTTACGGCCTATAATTCACCCCTCCACTTT

V gene: TRBV7-2
D gene: TRBD1
J gene: TRBJ1-5
clone size: .
CDR3 protein: CASRSQGADQPQHF
CDR3 DNA: TGTGCCAGCAGGTCACAGGGGGCCGATCAGCCCCAGCATTTT

V gene: TRBV5-4
D gene: .
J gene: TRBJ1-1
clone size: .
CDR3 protein: CASSFPGRNTEAFF
CDR3 DNA: TGTGCCAGCAGCTTCCCTGGGAGAAACACTGAAGCTTTCTTT

V gene: TRBV7-3
D gene: TRBD2
J gene: TRBJ2-3
clone size: .
CDR3 protein: CASSLTGTSRRTDTQYF
CDR3 DNA: TGTGCCAGCAGCTTGACCGGGACTAGCAGACGCACAGATACGCAGTATTTT

V gene: TRBV5-1
D gene: TRBD1
J gene: TRBJ2-7
clone size: .
CDR3 protein: CASSEPGQGWEQYF
CDR3 DNA: TGCGCCAGCAGCGAGCCGGGACAGGGTTGGGAGCAGTACTTC

V gene: TRBV2
D gene: .
J gene: TRBJ1-2
clone size: .
CDR3 protein: CASSEALGIANYGYTF
CDR3 DNA: TGTGCCAGCAGTGAAGCGCTCGGGATCGCTAACTATGGCTACACCTTC

V gene: TRBV6-1
D gene: TRBD1
J gene: TRBJ2-2
clone size: .
CDR3 protein: CASSGQGYANTGELFF
CDR3 DNA: TGTGCCAGCAGTGGACAGGGGTACGCGAACACCGGGGAGCTGTTTTTT

V gene: TRBV6-6
D gene: TRBD1
J gene: TRBJ1-3
clone size: .
CDR3 protein: CASRQGNSGNTIYF
CDR3 DNA: TGTGCCAGCCGACAGGGAAACTCTGGAAACACCATATATTTT

V gene: TRBV3-1/TRBV3-2
D gene: .
J gene: TRBJ2-2
clone size: once
CDR3 protein: CASSPGLSNTGELFF
CDR3 DNA: TGTGCCAGCAGCCCGGGACTCTCGAACACCGGGGAGCTGTTTTTT

V gene: TRBV15
D gene: .
J gene: TRBJ1-2
clone size: .
CDR3 protein: CATSRGTVYGYTF
CDR3 DNA: TGTGCCACCAGCAGAGGAACGGTCTATGGCTACACCTTC

V gene: TRBV6-5
D gene: .
J gene: TRBJ1-5
clone size: .
CDR3 protein: CASRPGGGLKPQHF
CDR3 DNA: TGTGCCAGCAGACCCGGGGGGGGGTTGAAGCCCCAGCATTTT

V gene: TRBV6-1
D gene: TRBD2
J gene: TRBJ2-7
clone size: .
CDR3 protein: CASSETASGMSSYEQYF
CDR3 DNA: TGTGCCAGCAGTGAAACGGCTAGCGGGATGAGCTCCTACGAGCAGTACTTC

V gene: TRBV5-1
D gene: .
J gene: TRBJ1-2
clone size: .
CDR3 protein: CASSLNQGFGYTF
CDR3 DNA: TGCGCCAGCAGTTTAAATCAGGGATTTGGCTACACCTTC

V gene: TRBV14
D gene: TRBD1
J gene: TRBJ1-4
clone size: .
CDR3 protein: CASSQGQGLVRKLFF
CDR3 DNA: TGTGCCAGCAGCCAAGGACAGGGTTTAGTAAGAAAACTGTTTTTT

V gene: TRBV4-3
D gene: TRBD1
J gene: TRBJ1-4
clone size: .
CDR3 protein: CASSQNRGFNEKLFF
CDR3 DNA: TGCGCCAGCAGCCAAAACAGGGGCTTTAATGAAAAACTGTTTTTT

V gene: TRBV5-6
D gene: .
J gene: TRBJ1-1
clone size: .
CDR3 protein: CASSLPHSMNTEAFF
CDR3 DNA: TGTGCCAGCAGCTTGCCCCACAGCATGAACACTGAAGCTTTCTTT

V gene: TRBV5-1
D gene: TRBD2
J gene: TRBJ2-5
clone size: .
CDR3 protein: CASSFAGEETQYF
CDR3 DNA: TGCGCCAGCAGCTTCGCGGGGGAGGAGACCCAGTACTTC

V gene: TRBV28
D gene: .
J gene: TRBJ1-1
clone size: .
CDR3 protein: CASSAMTGNTEAFF
CDR3 DNA: TGTGCCAGCAGTGCCATGACAGGGAACACTGAAGCTTTCTTT

V gene: TRBV5-6
D gene: .
J gene: TRBJ2-7
clone size: .
CDR3 protein: CASSLRAYEQYF
CDR3 DNA: TGTGCCAGCAGCTTGCGGGCCTACGAGCAGTACTTC

V gene: TRBV7-2
D gene: TRBD1
J gene: TRBJ2-5
clone size: .
CDR3 protein: CASSLVQGVVTQYF
CDR3 DNA: TGTGCCAGCAGCTTAGTCCAGGGGGTAGTGACCCAGTACTTC

V gene: TRBV28
D gene: .
J gene: TRBJ1-4
clone size: .
CDR3 protein: CASSTIFEKLFF
CDR3 DNA: TGTGCCAGCAGTACAATCTTTGAAAAACTGTTTTTT

V gene: TRBV7-7
D gene: TRBD1
J gene: TRBJ2-5
clone size: .
CDR3 protein: CASSSHTQGDQETQYF
CDR3 DNA: TGTGCTAGCAGCTCTCACACCCAGGGGGATCAAGAGACCCAGTACTTC

V gene: TRBV7-6
D gene: TRBD2
J gene: TRBJ2-3
clone size: .
CDR3 protein: CASSSGGSGNSDTQYF
CDR3 DNA: TGTGCCAGCAGCTCCGGGGGGAGCGGGAATTCAGATACGCAGTATTTT

V gene: TRBV18
D gene: .
J gene: TRBJ1-1
clone size: .
CDR3 protein: CASSPQGSTEAFF
CDR3 DNA: TGTGCCAGCTCACCGCAGGGATCCACTGAAGCTTTCTTT